This T cell receptor (beta chain) comes out of a study of cytotoxic CD8 clonotypes in ibrutinib-treated CLL. Notes on this clone: Its antigen is not identified.

The repertoire was sequenced with immunoSEQ multiplex PCR; TCRdb's copy has only in-frame clones and lacks some. Of tens of thousands of clones listed, approximately 71% are singletons. The CDR3 runs to 14 residues. CDR1 and CDR2 from the germline V gene are GTSNPN and SVGIG (reference sequence). V was clipped by 8 bases and J by 5 bases, with 16 bases between them. Study-level findings and limits: Public clonotypes showed up rarely, and on treatment they shrank or held steady. Clonality went up at ibrutinib response and then declined back toward baseline at progression.

The sample in question was PBMCs, obtained after 12 months of ibrutinib treatment. This clonotype was obtained from a human donor with chronic lymphocytic leukemia. V and J are TRBV30 and TRBJ2-6, with D perhaps TRBD2 (6 bases). The CDR3 coding sequence is TGTGCCGGCGGGACGCCGGGCCGGGCCAACGTCCTGACTTTC. This sequence encodes CAGGTPGRANVLTF.